The 32 T cell receptor beta chains reported below all come from one sample, sequenced in a study of blood T cell repertoires in COVID-19. Assay used: immunoSEQ multiplex PCR; TCRdb lists only in-frame clones, some missing. This repertoire shows 75,000 to 90,000 clones, around 80% found once; its top ten account for around 34%. The specimen sequenced was peripheral blood. Receptor source: a man aged 55 to 69 with COVID-19, enrolled during active disease.

This clone was recorded a few times. CDR3 DNA: TGTGCCAGCAGTCCCGCCGGGACAGGGCGGGACGAGCAGTACTTC. Translating it yields CASSPAGTGRDEQYF. V is TRBV5-6 and J is TRBJ2-7, with 9 bases that match TRBD1. The CDR3 consists of 15 residues. The V segment lost 5 bases and the J segment 5 bases; nucleotides outside the gene matches: 11. CDR1 and CDR2 (germline): SGHDT, YYEEEE.

The CDR3 bases are TGTGCCAGCAGCGTAGGGGGTCGGGGGAATGAAAAACTGTTTTTT. Amino acids: CASSVGGRGNEKLFF. The J gene is TRBJ1-4, the V gene TRBV9; a possible D gene is TRBD1 (5 bases). The V gene lost 0 bases and the J gene lost 5 bases, with 11 bases spanning the gap. CDR1 and CDR2 (germline): SGDLS, YYNGEE. The CDR3 is made up of 15 amino acids.

The chain has TRBV19 and TRBJ2-1; D not resolved. Germline V gene sequence: CDR1 LNHDA, CDR2 SQIVND (reference sequence). V lost 3 bases and J 6 bases, leaving 9 bases between the germline ends. The CDR3 is made up of 13 amino acids. DNA of the CDR3: TGTGCCAGTAGTATCCCCCCCGGCAATGAGCAGTTCTTC. It specifies CASSIPPGNEQFF.

The rearrangement links TRBV5-1 to TRBJ2-1, with 7 bases lining up with TRBD2. CDR1 and CDR2 (germline): SGHRS, YFSETQ. With 3 bases clipped from V and 8 bases from J, the junction kept 8 bases outside the gene matches. The CDR3 consists of 14 residues. The DNA of the CDR3 is TGCGCCAGCAGCTCCCAGGCGGGAGCGTATGAGCAGTTCTTC. Translated: CASSSQAGAYEQFF.

This chain links TRBV20-1 with TRBJ2-1; 8 bases match TRBD1. V lost 5 bases and J lost 13; bases outside the gene matches: 7. Germline CDR1 is DFQATT and CDR2 is SNEGSKA (reference sequence). The CDR3 is 11 residues long. This CDR3 reads CSAGIGTGQFF. The CDR3 bases are TGCAGTGCTGGGATTGGGACAGGACAGTTCTTC.

The CDR3 protein is CASSQDRSWETQYF. In nucleotides, the CDR3 is TGCGCCAGCAGCCAAGATCGGTCGTGGGAGACCCAGTACTTC. The chain carries TRBV4-1 and TRBJ2-5; D gene ambiguous. The CDR3 consists of 14 residues. Trimming cost V 0 bases and J 5 bases, with 10 bases left between them. Per the germline V gene, CDR1 is MGHRA and CDR2 is YSYEKL.

The chain uses TRBV19 and TRBJ1-2; TRBD1 aligns across 8 bases. With V trimmed by 3 bases and J by 5 bases, 5 bases remained unmatched. The CDR3 runs to 14 residues. Germline V CDR1 and CDR2: LNHDA, SQIVND (reference sequence). The CDR3: CASSISGQEYGYTF. DNA for the CDR3: TGTGCCAGTAGTATCTCGGGACAGGAGTATGGCTACACCTTC.

The chain combines TRBV7-2 with TRBJ1-1, with a tentative D call TRBD1 (6 bases). The V end was cut by 6 bases, the J end by 10 bases, with 12 bases between. The germline V gene encodes CDR1 SGHTA and CDR2 FQGNSA. This CDR3 has 11 amino acids. For the CDR3, the DNA is TGTGCCAGCAGACACAGGGCGGCAGCTTTCTTT. This codes for CASRHRAAAFF.

This sequence joins TRBV7-9 and TRBJ1-4; TRBD1 aligns across 7 bases. Germline CDR1 is SEHNR and CDR2 is FQNEAQ (reference sequence). CDR3 length: 14 residues. The V and J ends lost 7 bases and 7 bases, in that order; junction bases with no gene match: 9. The CDR3 coding sequence is TGTGCCAGCACCTCGACAGGGATGGCTGAAAAACTGTTTTTT. This gives the protein CASTSTGMAEKLFF. Full variable domain (remainder filled in from reference TRBV7-9 and TRBJ1-4): DTGVSQNPRHKITKRGQNVTFRCDPISEHNRLYWYRQTLGQGPEFLTYFQNEAQLEKSRLLSDRFSAERPKGSFSTLEIQRTEQGDSAMYLCASTSTGMAEKLFFGSGTQLSVL.

V usage is TRBV25-1 and J usage is TRBJ1-4; D is undetermined. The V gene's germline CDR1 is MGHDK and CDR2 SYGVNS. V shed 3 bases and J shed 4 bases, with 6 bases lying between them. The CDR3 is 13 residues long. The CDR3 DNA reads as TGTGCCAGCAGTGAGCAGCGTAATGAAAAACTGTTTTTT. It translates to CASSEQRNEKLFF.

The chain joins TRBV9 to TRBJ2-5; 12 bases map to TRBD2. The CDR3 loop spans 16 amino acids. CDR1 SGDLS and CDR2 YYNGEE come from the germline V gene. The junction had 6 bases not matched to a gene; V was cut back by 0 bases and J by 6 bases. The CDR3 region is CASSVAPSGGAKTQYF. The CDR3 region has the DNA TGTGCCAGCAGCGTAGCTCCTAGCGGGGGGGCAAAGACCCAGTACTTC.

The rearrangement uses TRBV29-1 and TRBJ2-1; 9 positions match TRBD1. Germline loops: CDR1 SQVTM, CDR2 ANQGSEA. V gave up 7 bases and J gave up 2 bases; unmatched junction bases: 18. There are 18 residues in the CDR3. In DNA form, the CDR3 reads TGCAGCGGCTGGGAAACAGGGGGCCCCGCTGGCACCTACAATGAGCAGTTCTTC. Translating it yields CSGWETGGPAGTYNEQFF.

The chain employs TRBV27 and TRBJ1-5; D remains ambiguous. In germline, CDR1 is MNHEY, CDR2 SMNVEV (reference sequence). V lost 3 bases and J lost 7, with 7 bases in between. The CDR3 sequence is 12 residues long. CDR3 in DNA: TGTGCCAGCAGTTTCGAGGGACAGCCCCAGCATTTT. This encodes CASSFEGQPQHF.

In this sample, this clone turned up many times. This chain links TRBV9 with TRBJ2-7; 7 bases match TRBD1. Germline V gene lookup returns CDR1 SGDLS and CDR2 YYNGEE. The CDR3 extends over 14 amino acids. Unmatched junction bases numbered 3, after V lost 3 bases and J lost 0 bases. The CDR3 region has the DNA TGTGCCAGCAGCGGCAGGGACAGCTCCTACGAGCAGTACTTC. This codes for CASSGRDSSYEQYF.

The V call is TRBV19, the J call TRBJ2-3, with TRBD2 identical over 10 bases. CDR3 length equals 17 residues. CDR1 is LNHDA and CDR2 is SQIVND in the germline V gene (reference sequence). V trimming: 4 bases; J trimming: 4 bases; junction bases outside the gene matches: 11. The CDR3 region has the DNA TGTGCCAGTAGTACGTACACACTAGCGGGGTCCGCAGATACGCAGTATTTT. Encoded protein: CASSTYTLAGSADTQYF.

This clone was recorded once. The chain employs TRBV5-1 and TRBJ2-2; D is unresolved. CDR3 length: 16 residues. CDR1 and CDR2 (germline): SGHRS, YFSETQ. V lost 4 bases and J 1 base, leaving 14 bases between the germline ends. CDR3 in DNA: TGCGCCAGCAGCCCGCGCACAGACCAGAACACCGGGGAGCTGTTTTTT. The encoded protein is CASSPRTDQNTGELFF.

The chain carries TRBV7-2 and TRBJ1-4, with TRBD1 identical over 10 bases. V shed 5 bases and J 8 bases; nucleotides not matched to a gene: 5. CDR1 is SGHTA and CDR2 is FQGNSA in the germline V gene. The length of the CDR3 is 14 residues. The CDR3 sequence is CASSQTGGQEKLFF. CDR3 sequence (DNA): TGTGCCAGCAGCCAGACAGGGGGCCAGGAAAAACTGTTTTTT.

CDR3: CASSDRGRGDTEAFF. As DNA, the CDR3 is TGTGCCAGCAGCGACAGGGGGCGCGGAGACACTGAAGCTTTCTTT. V is TRBV2 and J is TRBJ1-1; 10 nucleotides align to TRBD1. Germline assignment: CDR1 SNHLY and CDR2 FYNNEI. The CDR3 has 15 residues. V lost 6 bases to trimming and J lost 3 bases; unmatched junction nucleotides: 7.

The chain carries TRBV7-2 and TRBJ2-5, with a tentative D call TRBD2 (6 bases). Germline-derived CDR1 and CDR2 are SGHTA and FQGNSA. V lost 5 bases to trimming and J lost 4 bases, with 14 bases between them. There are 14 residues in the CDR3. This CDR3 reads CASSTRTTPETQYF. The CDR3 DNA follows: TGTGCCAGCAGCACCCGGACTACCCCAGAGACCCAGTACTTC.

The chain uses TRBV12-3 or TRBV12-4 and TRBJ2-1; D perhaps matches TRBD2 (6 bases). CDR3 length: 13 residues. With 6 bases removed from V and 4 bases from J, the gap between germline ends came to 10 bases. The CDR3 DNA sequence: TGTGCCAGCAGAGGGACTTCATACAATGAGCAGTTCTTC. Translating gives CASRGTSYNEQFF.

The table lists this clone with a few counts. The V gene is TRBV10-3, the J gene TRBJ1-5; D ambiguous. This CDR3 comprises 13 residues. V lost 10 bases and J 2 bases, leaving 12 bases between the germline ends. Germline assignment: CDR1 ENHRY and CDR2 SYGVKD. The CDR3 sequence: CATRSEGNQPQHF. CDR3 nucleotide sequence: TGTGCCACCAGGTCAGAGGGCAATCAGCCCCAGCATTTT.

This clone was counted a single time. The rearrangement joins TRBV5-6 to TRBJ1-2; D is ambiguous. Germline CDR1 and CDR2: SGHDT and YYEEEE. The V gene lost 0 bases and the J gene lost 4 bases, with 16 bases spanning the gap. The CDR3 totals 16 residues. The DNA of the CDR3 is TGTGCCAGCAGCTTGGAGCCCGGGTTTGGTTCCTATGGCTACACCTTC. It specifies CASSLEPGFGSYGYTF.

The V call is TRBV3-1 (or the pseudogene TRBV3-2), the J call TRBJ2-3, with 7 nucleotides matching TRBD2. Trimming removed 3 bases from V and 1 base from J; junction bases left unmatched: 4. The germline gives CDR1 LGHDT, CDR2 YNNKEL (reference sequence). This CDR3 is built from 15 residues. The CDR3: CASSQSGAGTDTQYF. The CDR3 region has the DNA TGTGCCAGCAGCCAGAGCGGGGCGGGCACAGATACGCAGTATTTT.

As to this clone: An end of the junction does not agree with germline; a read error may underlie this. The chain links TRBV19 to TRBJ2-1; TRBD1 agrees at 7 bases. The germline V gene encodes CDR1 LNHDA and CDR2 SQIVND (reference sequence). This CDR3 has 14 amino acids. The CDR3 protein is CASSIGDSYSEQFF. Written as DNA, the CDR3 is TGTGCCAGTAGTATTGGGGACAGCTACAGTGAGCAGTTCTTC. The whole variable domain, remainder taken from reference TRBV19 and TRBJ2-1, is DGGITQSPKYLFRKEGQNVTLSCEQNLNHDAMYWYRQDPGQGLRLIYYSQIVNDFQKGDIAEGYSVSREKKESFPLTVTSAQKNPTAFYLCASSIGDSYSEQFFGPGTRLTVL.

This clone was seen a handful of times. This chain links TRBV7-8 with TRBJ2-1, with D perhaps TRBD1 (5 bases). CDR1 and CDR2 (germline): SGHVS, FQNEAQ. The CDR3 consists of 13 residues. The V end lost 1 base, the J end lost 4 bases, and 5 bases lay between the germline ends. CDR3 sequence (DNA): TGTGCCAGCAGCTTAGACAGGTACAATGAGCAGTTCTTC. Protein product: CASSLDRYNEQFF.

The chain carries TRBV6-8 and TRBJ1-1; 10 bases are a match to TRBD1. The CDR3 covers 19 residues. V lost 5 bases, J lost 2 bases, and 17 bases stayed unmatched. Germline V gene data show CDR1 as MNHGY and CDR2 as SAAAGT. The CDR3 reads CASSVKKPPGQGLNTEAFF. In DNA, the CDR3 is TGTGCCAGCAGTGTAAAAAAGCCTCCGGGACAGGGGCTAAACACTGAAGCTTTCTTT.

This clone was counted between two and nine times. The V and J genes are TRBV18 and TRBJ2-3; D remains ambiguous. V dropped 3 bases and J dropped 6 bases, with 4 bases sitting between them. The CDR3 contains 11 residues. CDR1 and CDR2 (germline): KGHSH, LQKENI. The CDR3 loop reads CASSPQDTQYF. The CDR3 DNA sequence: TGTGCCAGCTCACCCCAGGATACGCAGTATTTT.

V and J are TRBV4-1 and TRBJ2-7; TRBD1 agrees at 8 bases. Germline loops: CDR1 MGHRA, CDR2 YSYEKL. This CDR3 region has 14 residues. The V and J ends lost 4 bases and 3 bases, in that order; junction bases with no gene match: 5. CDR3 sequence: CASSLNRGYYEQYF. CDR3 sequence (DNA): TGCGCCAGCAGCCTTAACAGGGGGTACTACGAGCAGTACTTC.

The genes are TRBV7-2 and TRBJ2-3, with D tentatively TRBD2 (5 bases). The V gene lost 2 bases and the J gene lost 3 bases, with 12 bases spanning the gap. Germline loops: CDR1 SGHTA, CDR2 FQGNSA. CDR3 length equals 15 residues. CDR3 sequence reads: CASSLFGLTTDTQYF. The DNA of the CDR3 is TGTGCCAGCAGCTTATTTGGACTTACAACAGATACGCAGTATTTT.

The V and J genes are TRBV4-1 and TRBJ1-4; D remains ambiguous. CDR3 size: 15 residues. CDR1 is MGHRA, CDR2 YSYEKL, per germline. V was pared by 5 bases and J by 4 bases, with 14 bases between. CDR3: CASSARTVNNEKLFF. The CDR3 DNA is TGCGCCAGCAGCGCCCGAACTGTTAATAATGAAAAACTGTTTTTT.

V usage is TRBV6-6 and J usage is TRBJ2-1, with D possibly matching TRBD1 (7 bases). The CDR3 has 15 residues. CDR1 and CDR2 from the germline V gene are MNHNY and SVGAGI (reference sequence). V lost 0 bases to trimming and J lost 7 bases, with 13 bases between them. CDR3 amino acids: CASSYSQGGLNEQFF. CDR3 in DNA: TGTGCCAGCAGTTACTCCCAGGGGGGCTTAAATGAGCAGTTCTTC.

The chain recombines TRBV7-9 with TRBJ1-4, with D perhaps TRBD1 (6 bases). V gave up 5 bases and J gave up 2 bases, with 9 bases separating them. CDR1 is SEHNR and CDR2 is FQNEAQ in the germline V gene (reference sequence). The CDR3 covers 14 residues. The CDR3 sequence is CASSPGATNEKLFF. DNA of the CDR3: TGTGCCAGCAGCCCAGGGGCGACTAATGAAAAACTGTTTTTT.